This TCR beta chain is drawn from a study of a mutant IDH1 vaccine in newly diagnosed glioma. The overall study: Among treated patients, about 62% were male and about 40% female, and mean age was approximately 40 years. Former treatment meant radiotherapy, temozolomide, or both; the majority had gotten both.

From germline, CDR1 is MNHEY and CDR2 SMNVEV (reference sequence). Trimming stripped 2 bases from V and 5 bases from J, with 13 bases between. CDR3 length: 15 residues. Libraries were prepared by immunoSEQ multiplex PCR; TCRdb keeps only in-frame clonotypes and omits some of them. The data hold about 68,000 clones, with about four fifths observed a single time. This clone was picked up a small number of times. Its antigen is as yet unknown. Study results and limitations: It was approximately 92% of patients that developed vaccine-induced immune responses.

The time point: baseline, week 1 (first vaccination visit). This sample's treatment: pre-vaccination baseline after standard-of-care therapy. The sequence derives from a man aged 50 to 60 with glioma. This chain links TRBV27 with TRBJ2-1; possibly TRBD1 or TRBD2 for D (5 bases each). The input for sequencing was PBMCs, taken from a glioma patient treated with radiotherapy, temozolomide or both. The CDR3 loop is CASSLEGLGNNEQFF. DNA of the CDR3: TGTGCCAGCAGTTTAGAGGGGCTAGGGAACAATGAGCAGTTCTTC.